The sample holds a few counts of the clone carrying this T cell receptor (beta chain). V was shortened by 3 bases and J by 7 bases, with 5 bases between the two germline ends. This CDR3 region has 11 residues. TCRdb reprocessed the 5' RACE reads with MiXCR, giving one entry per CDR3 protein. The table includes tens of thousands of distinct CDR3 sequences, approximately 25% detected once. Sequencing was carried out using naive CD4+ T cells sorted from a lymph node. Subset specified: naive CD4+ T cells, CD4+CD45RA+CD25-. This chain connects TRBV12-3 or TRBV12-4 to TRBJ2-3, with D hard to call. The receptor was isolated from a female donor with breast cancer. The CDR3: CASSFHNTQYF. The CDR3 bases are TGTGCCAGCAGTTTCCATAATACGCAGTATTTT.